This T cell receptor beta chain is drawn from a study of blood T cell repertoires in COVID-19. About the research overall: Samples taken during acute and convalescent COVID-19 were collected in the United States, Italy and Spain. The analysed material was cDNA or gDNA that came from T cells, B-cell-depleted T cells, or PBMCs.

Authors' processing steps: Amplifying reference gene primers gave estimates of nucleated cell counts. Sequenced by immunoSEQ multiplex PCR; TCRdb stores in-frame clones only, minus some. V, J and clone size are taken as reported in that table, and D and trimming were inferred from the DNA itself. The sample includes some 250,000 clones, around four fifths of them seen just once. This TCR was recovered from a man in his forties with active or convalescent COVID-19. Sequencing used peripheral blood.

DNA of the CDR3: TGTGCCACCAGCACAGGACTAGCGGGAGTCGGGGCCAACGTCCTGACTTTC. This gives the protein CATSTGLAGVGANVLTF. This chain joins TRBV15 and TRBJ2-6; 13 bases align to TRBD2. Germline V gives CDR1 LNHNV, CDR2 YYDKDF (reference sequence). V gave up 4 bases and J gave up 4 bases; unmatched junction bases: 4. The CDR3 totals 17 residues.